This entry concerns a single T cell receptor delta chain. This clone showed up just a few times. Its target antigen remains unknown. The protein TCRdb gives is from a much larger clone and does not agree with this DNA's translation at residue 3, likely a read error; the protein shown here comes from the DNA. Reading the germline V gene gives CDR1 TSWWSYY and CDR2 QGS. From the cysteine through the phenylalanine, the CDR3 covers 13 amino acids. The sequence is cut down to CDR3 DNA, 39 bases in frame from base 1. The data are from a study of γδ T cells in repeated Plasmodium falciparum infection (dated by TCRdb to 2020 to 2023). Context from the whole study: The natural-infection arm enrolled Malian children exposed to intense seasonal malaria transmission and compared the Malian children with Australian children matched for age and gender. In the study, the shaping of the human gammadelta T cell repertoire by repeated Plasmodium falciparum infection was examined using natural infection in Mali and controlled human malaria infection. A few malaria-naive U.S. adults underwent four controlled human malaria infections by bites from P. falciparum NF54-infected Anopheles stephensi mosquitoes over about 640 days. Malian gammadelta TCR repertoires were analysed cross-sectionally during no-transmission periods and were analysed longitudinally across acute febrile malaria episodes. Samples from controlled-infection subjects were taken at baseline, right before selected infections, and 21 days after each infection. Broader findings and caveats from the paper: The Malian cohort came from a small rural village of predominantly one ethnic group, limiting generalizability. In Vdelta2-negative gammadelta TCR repertoires, which were largely Vdelta1+, repeated controlled infections appeared to drive waves of new clonotype selection. Because the controlled-infection cohort was small, analysis of inter-individual variability in gammadelta T cell responses was limited. Vgamma9/Vdelta2+ TCR repertoires showed a highly stable polyclonal repertoire over time and infection, with many inter-individual overlapping TCRgamma sequences. Compared with Australian children, Malian children appeared to have Vdelta2-negative gammadelta TCR repertoires that were more clonally expanded, less diverse and less shared.

For bulk TCR repertoire analysis, Vgamma9/Vdelta2+ and Vdelta2-negative gammadelta T cell populations were flow-sorted out of peripheral blood mononuclear cells. Preparation of the library involved multiplex PCR. Sequenced using an Illumina MiSeq. Every sorted gammadelta T cell sample had both its TCR gamma (TRG) and TCR delta (TRD) chains sequenced. Processing in the source paper ran as follows. The repertoire analyses drew on clonotype tree plots, the accumulated frequency of the top 20 clonotypes, and diversity index (DI) and D75 metrics. With CATT, TCRdb called clones again from the public reads; duplicate DNA rows were later joined. TCRdb, not the authors, supplied the V and J calls. The sample contains tens of thousands of delta-chain clones, over 0.9% of them found a single time. The ten largest clones add up to approximately 9.6% of the sample.

The chain uses TRDV1 and TRDJ1; the best D guess is TRDD2, with 5 bases matching. The sequence was collected from a pool of human donors (malaria-infected and uninfected, not separated). The sample comprised gamma-delta T cells from blood. The CDR3 reads CAIGSPFSDKLIF. The bases are TGTGCTATTGGGTCCCCCTTCTCCGATAAACTCATCTTT.